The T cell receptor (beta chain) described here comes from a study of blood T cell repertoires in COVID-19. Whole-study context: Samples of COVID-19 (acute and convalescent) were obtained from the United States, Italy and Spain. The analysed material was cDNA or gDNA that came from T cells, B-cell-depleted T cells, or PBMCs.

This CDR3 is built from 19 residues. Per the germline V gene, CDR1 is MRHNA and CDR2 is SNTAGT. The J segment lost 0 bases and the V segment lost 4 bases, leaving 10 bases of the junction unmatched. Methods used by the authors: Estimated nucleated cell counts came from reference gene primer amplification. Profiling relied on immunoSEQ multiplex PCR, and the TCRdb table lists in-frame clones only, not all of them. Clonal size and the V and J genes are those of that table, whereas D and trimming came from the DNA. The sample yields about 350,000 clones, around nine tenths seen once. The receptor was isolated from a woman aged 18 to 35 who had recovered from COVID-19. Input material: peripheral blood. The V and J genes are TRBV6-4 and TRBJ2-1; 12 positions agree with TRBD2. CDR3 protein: CASSARTSGVPSSYNEQFF. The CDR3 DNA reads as TGTGCCAGCAGTGCGAGGACTAGCGGGGTTCCGAGCTCCTACAATGAGCAGTTCTTC.